This TCR beta chain comes out of a study of CD8+ T cells in alopecia areata. Looking at the study overall: After 6 to 18 months of tofacitinib, follow-up continued 6 months off drug.

CDR3 length equals 13 residues. V lost 0 bases to trimming and J lost 7 bases, with 7 bases between them. Germline CDR1 reads SGHDT; CDR2 reads YYEEEE. After isolation, RNA underwent reverse transcription to generate cDNA as the sequencing template. Profiling relied on immunoSEQ multiplex PCR, and the TCRdb table lists in-frame clones only, not all of them. The data hold some 170,000 clones, with 50% to 65% observed a single time. The treatment: oral pan-JAK inhibitor, 5-10 mg twice daily. The source is a human donor with alopecia areata. The chain carries TRBV5-6 and TRBJ1-4; D uncertain. The sequenced sample was CD8+ T cells sorted from blood, obtained at week 24, from a patient treated with tofacitinib. DNA of the CDR3: TGTGCCAGCAGCTTGGAGGTCGGTGAAAAACTGTTTTTT. This gives the protein CASSLEVGEKLFF.